This is a list of T cell receptor beta chains from one sample in a study of blood T cells in healthy people across ages. One entry per CDR3 protein results from TCRdb running MiXCR on the 5' RACE reads. Here the sample spans 550,000 to 750,000 distinct CDR3 sequences, more than 20% being singletons. Source material: blood. The receptors come from a man aged 70 or older in good health. The CDR3 runs from the conserved cysteine through the conserved F or W. A D gene is named only where the DNA matches it firmly. Not every row has a clone size; where given, it reads once, few, many or a size class.

TRBJ2-7	few	TRBV20-1	.	CSAPGGDIDEQYF	TGCAGTGCCCCGGGGGGCGACATCGACGAGCAGTACTTC
TRBJ2-3	.	TRBV2	.	CASNPTATSTDTQYF	TGTGCCAGCAACCCCACAGCAACTAGCACAGATACGCAGTATTTT
TRBJ2-1	many	TRBV15	.	CATSRRHGSSSSYNEQFF	TGTGCCACCTCCCGGAGACATGGGAGTTCAAGCTCCTACAATGAGCAGTTCTTC
TRBJ2-1	.	TRBV6-1	TRBD2	CASTSGRDEQFF	TGTGCCAGCACTAGCGGGCGGGATGAGCAGTTCTTC
TRBJ2-2	many	TRBV3-1	.	CASSQGPGLGNTGELFF	TGTGCCAGCAGCCAGGGACCGGGACTCGGAAACACCGGGGAGCTGTTTTTT
TRBJ2-7	.	TRBV6-5	TRBD2	CASSYYSGRGYEQYF	TGTGCCAGCAGTTACTACAGCGGGAGAGGCTACGAGCAGTACTTC
TRBJ2-5	.	TRBV3-1	.	CASSQGMGTQETQYF	TGTGCCAGCAGCCAAGGTATGGGTACCCAAGAGACCCAGTACTTC
TRBJ2-7	many	TRBV28	.	CASSLTAYEQYF	TGTGCCAGCAGTTTAACGGCCTACGAGCAGTACTTC
TRBJ2-7	.	TRBV28	.	CASSFSVYEQYF	TGTGCCAGCAGTTTTTCGGTTTACGAGCAGTACTTC
TRBJ2-7	few	TRBV29-1	TRBD1	CSARQGSYEQYF	TGCAGCGCTCGACAGGGATCCTACGAGCAGTACTTC
TRBJ2-7	.	TRBV4-1	.	CASSQEVEGSEQYF	TGCGCCAGCAGCCAAGAAGTTGAAGGCAGCGAGCAGTACTTC
TRBJ2-7	.	TRBV20-1	.	CSANREDEQYF	TGCAGTGCAAACAGGGAGGACGAGCAGTACTTC
TRBJ2-1	few	TRBV6-1	TRBD1	CAGGGTGVLAGTNEQFF	TGTGCCGGGGGAGGGACAGGGGTTCTAGCGGGCACGAATGAGCAGTTCTTC
TRBJ2-1	few	TRBV6-5	TRBD1	CASSLLGQGWDEQFF	TGTGCCAGCAGTTTACTGGGACAGGGTTGGGATGAGCAGTTCTTC
TRBJ2-6	.	TRBV7-9	.	CASAYGTPSGANVLTF	TGTGCCAGCGCTTATGGGACGCCTTCGGGGGCCAACGTCCTGACTTTC
TRBJ2-4	.	TRBV19	.	CASEQGFGKNIQYF	TGTGCCAGTGAACAGGGTTTTGGCAAAAACATTCAGTACTTC
TRBJ1-1	.	TRBV25-1	.	CASSVRTEAFF	TGTGCCAGCAGTGTACGGACTGAAGCTTTCTTT
TRBJ2-5	.	TRBV5-1	.	CASTPSRAETQYF	TGCGCCAGCACCCCCTCCAGGGCAGAGACCCAGTACTTC
TRBJ2-3	few	TRBV27	TRBD1	CASSLPRQGVDTQYF	TGTGCCAGCAGTTTACCCCGACAGGGGGTCGATACGCAGTATTTT
TRBJ2-1	few	TRBV24-1	TRBD2	CATSDTAGVYDSYNEQFF	TGTGCCACCAGTGATACAGCGGGAGTCTATGATTCCTACAATGAGCAGTTCTTC
TRBJ1-1	.	TRBV2	.	CASSERTTLNTEAFF	TGTGCCAGCAGTGAACGGACAACATTGAACACTGAAGCTTTCTTT
TRBJ2-5	few	TRBV3-1	.	CASSLPGHKGETQYF	TGTGCCAGCAGCCTCCCGGGACATAAGGGAGAGACCCAGTACTTC
TRBJ1-1	few	TRBV10-3	.	CAISATGMDTDAFF	TGTGCCATCAGTGCTACAGGGATGGACACTGATGCTTTCTTT
TRBJ2-4	few	TRBV12-3/TRBV12-4	.	CASSLSSEKKYIQYF	TGTGCCAGCAGTTTATCTAGCGAGAAAAAATACATTCAGTACTTC
TRBJ2-5	few	TRBV7-3	.	CASSFSSGPSETQYF	TGTGCCAGCAGCTTCAGTAGCGGCCCCTCGGAGACCCAGTACTTC
TRBJ2-7	few	TRBV11-2	.	CASSPGSYEKQYF	TGTGCCAGCAGCCCCGGGAGTTATGAAAAGCAGTACTTC
TRBJ2-7	.	TRBV28	.	CASTHRNSYEQYF	TGTGCCAGCACTCACAGAAACTCCTACGAGCAGTACTTC
TRBJ1-4	.	TRBV19	.	CASSLSGTRDEKLFF	TGTGCCAGTAGTTTGAGCGGGACAAGGGATGAAAAACTGTTTTTT
TRBJ2-3	.	TRBV5-1	TRBD2	CASSTDGRSTDTQYF	TGCGCCAGTAGCACCGACGGGAGGAGCACAGATACGCAGTATTTT
TRBJ2-5	.	TRBV5-1	.	CASSFSQGSGETQYF	TGCGCCAGCAGCTTCAGTCAGGGGTCAGGAGAGACCCAGTACTTC
TRBJ1-1	.	TRBV29-1	.	CSVNRNTIQNTEAFF	TGCAGCGTGAACCGTAACACTATCCAGAACACTGAAGCTTTCTTT
TRBJ2-7	.	TRBV19	.	CASSLRGPLITYEQYF	TGTGCCAGTAGTCTCCGGGGGCCCCTGATCACCTACGAGCAGTACTTC
TRBJ2-1	.	TRBV2	TRBD2	CASRVGLAGRNEQFF	TGTGCCAGCAGGGTCGGACTAGCGGGGAGGAATGAGCAGTTCTTC
TRBJ2-5	few	TRBV12-3/TRBV12-4	.	CASSFGTQQETQYF	TGTGCCAGCAGTTTTGGGACTCAACAAGAGACCCAGTACTTC
TRBJ2-3	.	TRBV5-1	TRBD1	CASSPTGLADTQYF	TGCGCCAGCAGCCCGACAGGGTTGGCAGATACGCAGTATTTT
TRBJ2-1	few	TRBV20-1	.	CSALGGPGEHEQFF	TGCAGTGCCCTAGGGGGCCCGGGGGAGCATGAGCAGTTCTTC
TRBJ2-1	.	TRBV18	TRBD2	CASSPPGLVYNEQFF	TGTGCCAGCTCACCACCGGGACTAGTTTACAATGAGCAGTTCTTC
TRBJ2-3	.	TRBV20-1	.	CSALEVVTDTQYF	TGCAGTGCACTGGAGGTTGTGACAGATACGCAGTATTTT
TRBJ2-3	few	TRBV20-1	.	CSARHSTDTQYF	TGCAGTGCTAGACATTCCACAGATACGCAGTATTTT
TRBJ1-2	few	TRBV7-2	.	CASSHPVDGRGYTF	TGTGCCAGCAGTCATCCCGTCGATGGTCGGGGCTACACCTTC
TRBJ2-1	.	TRBV6-5	TRBD1	CASSYGTGRTYNEQFF	TGTGCCAGCAGTTACGGGACAGGGAGGACCTACAATGAGCAGTTCTTC
TRBJ2-5	few	TRBV18	.	CASSPAQRGAGMFF	TGTGCCAGCTCACCAGCACAACGGGGAGCGGGTATGTTCTTC
TRBJ2-1	many	TRBV6-2/TRBV6-3	TRBD2	CASTSPFKAGGRNEQFF	TGTGCCAGCACCTCGCCTTTCAAAGCGGGAGGGCGTAATGAGCAGTTCTTC
TRBJ2-7	.	TRBV20-1	.	CSARGRTSGLSYEQYF	TGCAGTGCTAGAGGGAGGACCAGCGGACTCTCCTACGAGCAGTACTTC
TRBJ1-1	many	TRBV18	.	CASSPPGRGEAFF	TGTGCCAGCAGTCCGCCGGGACGCGGTGAAGCTTTCTTT
TRBJ2-1	.	TRBV5-1	.	CAGSLVGGVDEQFF	TGCGCCGGCAGCTTGGTTGGGGGAGTTGATGAGCAGTTCTTC
TRBJ2-1	.	TRBV29-1	.	CSVELALDNEQFF	TGCAGCGTTGAACTAGCGCTCGACAATGAGCAGTTCTTC
TRBJ1-2	.	TRBV20-1	.	CSARDFGTTLFYGYTF	TGCAGTGCTAGAGATTTTGGGACCACCCTTTTCTATGGCTACACCTTC
TRBJ2-7	.	TRBV20-1	TRBD1	CSAPGQGEPYEQYF	TGCAGTGCACCGGGACAGGGGGAACCCTACGAGCAGTACTTC
TRBJ2-7	.	TRBV9	.	CASSVDPGVRNEQYF	TGTGCCAGCAGCGTAGACCCCGGAGTCAGGAACGAGCAGTACTTC
TRBJ2-1	.	TRBV6-1	.	CASKGASKGNGQFF	TGTGCCAGCAAGGGAGCTAGTAAGGGCAATGGGCAGTTCTTC
TRBJ1-1	many	TRBV20-1	.	CSAFRNTEAFF	TGCAGTGCTTTTAGGAACACTGAAGCTTTCTTT
TRBJ1-3	.	TRBV18	TRBD1	CASSPPRGPAGNTIYF	TGTGCCAGCTCACCACCGAGGGGGCCCGCTGGAAACACCATATATTTT
TRBJ2-7	few	TRBV6-6	.	CASSYGTAAYEQYF	TGTGCCAGCAGTTACGGGACGGCCGCCTACGAGCAGTACTTC
TRBJ2-5	few	TRBV7-2	.	CASSPQAGAKETQYF	TGTGCCAGCAGCCCTCAGGCAGGGGCTAAAGAGACCCAGTACTTC
TRBJ2-5	many	TRBV5-1	TRBD1	CASSLGPTGFETQYF	TGCGCCAGCAGCTTGGGCCCGACAGGGTTTGAGACCCAGTACTTC
TRBJ2-5	many	TRBV7-3	.	CASSLREGETQYF	TGTGCCAGCAGCTTACGGGAAGGGGAGACCCAGTACTTC
TRBJ2-5	.	TRBV7-7	TRBD2	CASSRTGTSAIREQYF	TGTGCTAGCAGCCGCACCGGGACTAGCGCTATTCGGGAGCAGTACTTC
TRBJ2-5	.	TRBV4-3	TRBD2	CASSQGHSGAQETQYF	TGCGCCAGCAGCCAAGGCCATAGCGGGGCTCAAGAGACCCAGTACTTC